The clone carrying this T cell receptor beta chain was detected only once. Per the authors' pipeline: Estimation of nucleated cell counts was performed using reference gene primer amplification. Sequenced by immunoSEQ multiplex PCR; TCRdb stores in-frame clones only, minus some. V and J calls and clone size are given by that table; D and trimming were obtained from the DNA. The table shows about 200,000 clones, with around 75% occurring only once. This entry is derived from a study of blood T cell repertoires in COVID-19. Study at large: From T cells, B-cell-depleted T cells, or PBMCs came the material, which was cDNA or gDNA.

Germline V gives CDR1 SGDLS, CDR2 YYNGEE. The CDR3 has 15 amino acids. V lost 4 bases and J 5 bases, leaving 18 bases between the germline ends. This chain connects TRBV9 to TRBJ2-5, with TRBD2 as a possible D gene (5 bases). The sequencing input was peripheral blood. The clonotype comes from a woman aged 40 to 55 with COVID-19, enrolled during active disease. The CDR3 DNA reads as TGTGCCAGCAGCCGTGTTTGGGAGTCCGGCGAGACCCAGTACTTC. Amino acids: CASSRVWESGETQYF.